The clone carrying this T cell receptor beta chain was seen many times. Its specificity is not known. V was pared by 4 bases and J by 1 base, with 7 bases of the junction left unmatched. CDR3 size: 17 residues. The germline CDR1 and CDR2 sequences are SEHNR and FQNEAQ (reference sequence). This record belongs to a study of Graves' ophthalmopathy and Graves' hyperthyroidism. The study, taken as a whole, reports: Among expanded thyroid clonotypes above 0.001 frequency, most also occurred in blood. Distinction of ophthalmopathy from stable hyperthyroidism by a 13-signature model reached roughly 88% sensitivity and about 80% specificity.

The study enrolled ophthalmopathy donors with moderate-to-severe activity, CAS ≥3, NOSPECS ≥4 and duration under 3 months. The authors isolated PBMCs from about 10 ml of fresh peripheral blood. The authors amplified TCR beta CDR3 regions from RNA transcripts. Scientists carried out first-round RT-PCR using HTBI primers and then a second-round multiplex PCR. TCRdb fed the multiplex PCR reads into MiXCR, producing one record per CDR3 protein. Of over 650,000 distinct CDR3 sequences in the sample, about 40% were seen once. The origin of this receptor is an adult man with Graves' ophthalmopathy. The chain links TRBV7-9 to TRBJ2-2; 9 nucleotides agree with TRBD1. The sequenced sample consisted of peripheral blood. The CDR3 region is CASSSRDRVLNTGELFF. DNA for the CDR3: TGTGCCAGCAGCTCGAGGGACAGGGTCCTGAACACCGGGGAGCTGTTTTTT.